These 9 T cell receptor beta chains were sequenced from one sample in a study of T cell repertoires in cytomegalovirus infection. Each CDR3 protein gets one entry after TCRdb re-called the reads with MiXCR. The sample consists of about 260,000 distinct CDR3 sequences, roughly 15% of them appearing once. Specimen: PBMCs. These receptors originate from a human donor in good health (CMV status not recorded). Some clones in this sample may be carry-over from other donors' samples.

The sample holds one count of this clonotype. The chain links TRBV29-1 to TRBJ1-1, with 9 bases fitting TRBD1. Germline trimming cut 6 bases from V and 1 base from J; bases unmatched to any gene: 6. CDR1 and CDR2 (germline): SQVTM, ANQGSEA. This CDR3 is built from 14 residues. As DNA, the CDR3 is TGCAGCGTCCACAGGGGGCTCGGGAACACTGAAGCTTTCTTT. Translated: CSVHRGLGNTEAFF.

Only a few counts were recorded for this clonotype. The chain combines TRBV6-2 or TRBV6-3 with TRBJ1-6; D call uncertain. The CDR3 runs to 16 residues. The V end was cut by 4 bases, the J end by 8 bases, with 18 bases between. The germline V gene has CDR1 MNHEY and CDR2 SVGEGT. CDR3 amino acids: CASSSSDPVLDSPLHF. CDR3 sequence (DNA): TGTGCCAGCAGTTCGTCAGACCCCGTCCTCGATTCACCCCTCCACTTT.

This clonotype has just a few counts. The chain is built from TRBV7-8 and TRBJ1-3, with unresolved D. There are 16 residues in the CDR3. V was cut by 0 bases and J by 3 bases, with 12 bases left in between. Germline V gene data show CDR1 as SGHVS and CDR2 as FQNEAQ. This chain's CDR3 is CASSLASWRDGNTIYF. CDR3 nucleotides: TGTGCCAGCAGCTTAGCTTCGTGGCGGGATGGAAACACCATATATTTT.

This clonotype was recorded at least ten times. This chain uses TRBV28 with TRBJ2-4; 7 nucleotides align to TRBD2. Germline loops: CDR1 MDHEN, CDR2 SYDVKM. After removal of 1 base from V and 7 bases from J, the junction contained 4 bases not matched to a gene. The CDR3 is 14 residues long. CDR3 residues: CASSLYGGGNIQYF. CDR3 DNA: TGTGCCAGCAGTTTATATGGGGGAGGGAACATTCAGTACTTC. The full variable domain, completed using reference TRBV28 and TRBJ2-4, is DVKVTQSSRYLVKRTGEKVFLECVQDMDHENMFWYRQDPGLGLRLIYFSYDVKMKEKGDIPEGYSVSREKKERFSLILESASTNQTSMYLCASSLYGGGNIQYFGAGTRLSVL.

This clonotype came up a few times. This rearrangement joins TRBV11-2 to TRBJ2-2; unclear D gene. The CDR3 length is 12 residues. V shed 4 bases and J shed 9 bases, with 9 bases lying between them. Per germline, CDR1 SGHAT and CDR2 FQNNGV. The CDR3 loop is CASSSPARELFF. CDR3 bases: TGTGCCAGCAGCTCCCCGGCTAGGGAGCTGTTTTTT.

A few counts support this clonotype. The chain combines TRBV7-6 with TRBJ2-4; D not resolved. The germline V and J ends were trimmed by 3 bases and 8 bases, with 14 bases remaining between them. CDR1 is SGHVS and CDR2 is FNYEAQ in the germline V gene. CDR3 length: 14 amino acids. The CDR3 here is CASSFAEMEYIQYF. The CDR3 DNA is TGTGCCAGCAGCTTTGCAGAAATGGAATACATTCAGTACTTC.

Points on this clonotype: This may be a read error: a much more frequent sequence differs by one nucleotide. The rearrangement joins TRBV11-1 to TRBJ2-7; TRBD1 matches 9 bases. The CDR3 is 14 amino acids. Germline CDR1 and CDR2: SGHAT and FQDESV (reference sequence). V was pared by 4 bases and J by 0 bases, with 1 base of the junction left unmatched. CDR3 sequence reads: CASSYRGPSYEQYF. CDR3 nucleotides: TGTGCCAGCAGCTACAGGGGGCCCTCCTACGAGCAGTACTTC.

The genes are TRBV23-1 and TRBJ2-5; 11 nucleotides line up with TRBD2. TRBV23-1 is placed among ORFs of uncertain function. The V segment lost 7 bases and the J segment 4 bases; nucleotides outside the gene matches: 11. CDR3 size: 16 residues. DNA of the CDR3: TGCGCCAGCATATTTAGCGGGGGGGCCCTAACAGAGACCCAGTACTTC. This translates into CASIFSGGALTETQYF.

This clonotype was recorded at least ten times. The CDR3 here is CASSLPGGYEQYF. The CDR3 DNA is TGTGCCAGCAGTTTACCAGGCGGGTACGAGCAGTACTTC. This chain uses TRBV12-3 or TRBV12-4 with TRBJ2-7, with D possibly matching TRBD2 (5 bases). V lost 2 bases and J 4 bases, leaving 9 bases between the germline ends. The CDR3 has 13 amino acids.